This TCR beta chain comes out of a study of blood T cell repertoires in COVID-19. Between the trimmed V and J ends, which lost 5 bases and 7 bases, there was a span of 17 bases. The germline V gene has CDR1 SGHTA and CDR2 FQGNSA. The CDR3 length is 14 residues. The data were produced by immunoSEQ multiplex PCR, yet TCRdb's version contains in-frame clones alone and is incomplete. The sample carries around 200,000 clones, approximately 90% recorded once. Sequencing used peripheral blood. The V gene is TRBV7-2, the J gene TRBJ2-5, with D possibly matching TRBD2 (7 bases). The receptor's source is a young woman who had recovered from COVID-19. CDR3 nucleotide sequence: TGTGCCAGCAGCCCGGGGGGCCTGATAGGGACCCAGTACTTC. As protein: CASSPGGLIGTQYF.